The rows below give T cell receptor beta chains drawn from one sample of a study of T cells expressing NK-cell markers. TCRdb reworked the 5' RACE reads into one entry per CDR3 protein, no DNA. This sample's table has approximately 460,000 distinct CDR3 sequences. Sequences were obtained from blood T cells: a sorted CD56 or NKG2C T cell subset, CD4+ or CD8+ T cells, or bulk PBMC T cells (not recorded which). Source of these receptors: a woman between 18 and 75 years old in good health. Each CDR3 is given with its conserved first and last residue. Fields, in order: J gene, V gene, CDR3 protein.

TRBJ2-1	TRBV30	CAWSVLGRGAYNEQFF
TRBJ1-2	TRBV5-1	CASSLSGTNGYTF
TRBJ2-3	TRBV28	CASSSRLTDTQYF
TRBJ2-3	TRBV4-2	CASDYPPGGDTDTQYF
TRBJ2-5	TRBV20-1	CSARIAVQETQYF
TRBJ2-3	TRBV27	CASSSEDTQYF
TRBJ1-1	TRBV18	CASSHGGVNTEAFF
TRBJ2-1	TRBV30	CAWTEVYYNEQFF
TRBJ2-6	TRBV4-3	CASSQAGQGRSGANVLTF
TRBJ2-3	TRBV6-1	CACQIGVLADTQYF
TRBJ2-2	TRBV20-1	CSATRGNANTGELFF
TRBJ2-5	TRBV7-3	CASSSQAEETQYF
TRBJ1-2	TRBV27	CASSIQANYGYTF
TRBJ2-1	TRBV29-1	CSVVGAQGEQFF
TRBJ2-4	TRBV5-1	CASSPRVPENIQYF
TRBJ1-3	TRBV4-3	CASSQDQGSGNTIYF
TRBJ2-7	TRBV18	CASSVFDKTLNEQYF
TRBJ2-1	TRBV5-1	CASSSNSGTYNEQFF
TRBJ2-3	TRBV20-1	CSATGGESDTQYF
TRBJ2-1	TRBV9	CASSAGHLGNEQFF
TRBJ2-3	TRBV24-1	CATSQRDSSTDTQYF
TRBJ1-4	TRBV20-1	CSARVLRDKLFF
TRBJ2-3	TRBV7-9	CASSLAPGTGDTDTQYF
TRBJ2-7	TRBV10-3	CAIQRANYEQYF
TRBJ2-3	TRBV20-1	CSASSSVWDTQYF
TRBJ2-3	TRBV6-1	CASSLDGRGTDTQYF
TRBJ2-5	TRBV24-1	CATSYPGQGETQYF
TRBJ2-1	TRBV10-3	CAIRAPGLERTEQFF
TRBJ2-1	TRBV7-3	CASSTELAGVSQFF
TRBJ1-1	TRBV3-1	CASSSPGQGFLF
TRBJ1-1	TRBV9	CASSPRGQPGVGNTEAFF
TRBJ2-7	TRBV15	CATSPGTAYEQYF
TRBJ1-1	TRBV20-1	CSARDKATAFTEAFF
TRBJ2-7	TRBV4-3	CASSPRSERGYF
TRBJ2-2	TRBV5-1	CASSLAAANTGELFF
TRBJ2-3	TRBV7-2	CASNPSGATDTQYF
TRBJ2-3	TRBV7-9	CASSRQGASGDTQYF
TRBJ2-2	TRBV9	CASRPSVTGLETGELFF
TRBJ2-2	TRBV7-9	CASSLSKRIGELFF
TRBJ2-1	TRBV25-1	CASSWARLYNEQFF
TRBJ2-7	TRBV7-8	CASSHDLSYEQYF
TRBJ2-1	TRBV7-7	CASSSQGTNEQFF
TRBJ1-1	TRBV6-2/TRBV6-3	CASRPGVWVMNTEAFF
TRBJ1-5	TRBV21-1	CASSDKQRSNQPQHF
TRBJ1-1	TRBV10-2	CASRRDRANSEAFF